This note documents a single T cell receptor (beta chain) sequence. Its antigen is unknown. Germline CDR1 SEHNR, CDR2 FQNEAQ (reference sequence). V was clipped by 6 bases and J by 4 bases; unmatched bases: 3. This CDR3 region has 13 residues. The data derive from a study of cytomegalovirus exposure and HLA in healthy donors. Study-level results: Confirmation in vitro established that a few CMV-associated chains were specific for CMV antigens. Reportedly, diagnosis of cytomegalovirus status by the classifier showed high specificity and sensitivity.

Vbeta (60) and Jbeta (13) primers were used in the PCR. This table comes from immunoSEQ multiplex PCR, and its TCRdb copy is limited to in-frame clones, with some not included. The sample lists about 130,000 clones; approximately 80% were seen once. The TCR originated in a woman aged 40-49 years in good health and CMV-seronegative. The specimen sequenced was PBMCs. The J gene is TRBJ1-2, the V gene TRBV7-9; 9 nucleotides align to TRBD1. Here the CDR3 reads CASRQGQGYGYTF. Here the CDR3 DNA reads TGTGCCAGCAGGCAGGGACAGGGCTATGGCTACACCTTC.